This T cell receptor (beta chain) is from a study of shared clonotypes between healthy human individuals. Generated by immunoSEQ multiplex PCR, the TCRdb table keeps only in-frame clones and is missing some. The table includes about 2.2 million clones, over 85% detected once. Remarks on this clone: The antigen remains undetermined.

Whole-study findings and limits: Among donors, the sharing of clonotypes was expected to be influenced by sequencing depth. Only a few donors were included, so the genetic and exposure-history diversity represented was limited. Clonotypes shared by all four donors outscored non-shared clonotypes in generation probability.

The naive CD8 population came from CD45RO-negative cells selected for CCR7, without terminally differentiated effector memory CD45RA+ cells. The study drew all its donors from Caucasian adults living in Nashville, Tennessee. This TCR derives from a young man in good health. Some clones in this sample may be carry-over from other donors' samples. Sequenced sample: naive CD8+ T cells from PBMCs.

CDR3 DNA: TGTGCCAGCAGCCAAGAGTGGCGGAGCCAAGAGACCCAGTACTTC. It translates to CASSQEWRSQETQYF. The rearrangement joins TRBV4-2 to TRBJ2-5; D gene unclear. The V end was cut by 0 bases, the J end by 1 base, with 9 bases between. The germline V gene encodes CDR1 LGHNA and CDR2 YNFKEQ. The CDR3 runs 15 residues.